Each of the 27 T cell receptor beta chains below was sequenced from the same sample in a study of T cells in Graves' hyperthyroidism and ophthalmopathy. TCR beta CDR3 sequences were amplified from RNA transcripts. The primer set for the first-round RT-PCR of the TCR CDR3 was HTBI. TCRdb analysed the multiplex PCR reads with MiXCR anew, one entry per CDR3 protein. The sample lists hundreds of thousands of distinct CDR3 sequences; 18% were seen once. What was sequenced was blood. The receptors were gathered from a woman aged 45-60 years with Graves' hyperthyroidism that later progressed to Graves' ophthalmopathy.

In its sample, this clonotype was seen a few times. This chain joins TRBV6-5 and TRBJ2-7; TRBD1 aligns across 7 bases. The CDR3 runs to 17 residues. From germline, CDR1 is MNHEY and CDR2 SVGAGI. V gave up 0 bases and J gave up 2 bases; unmatched junction bases: 10. CDR3 residues: CASSYSSRTGQTYEQYF. The DNA of the CDR3 is TGTGCCAGCAGTTACTCGTCTCGGACAGGTCAGACCTACGAGCAGTACTTC.

This clonotype has just a few counts. The chain combines TRBV7-6 with TRBJ2-5, with a tentative D call TRBD2 (6 bases). The germline V gene encodes CDR1 SGHVS and CDR2 FNYEAQ. This CDR3 region has 15 residues. The V and J ends lost 1 base and 5 bases respectively, with 14 bases between them. CDR3 sequence (DNA): TGTGCCAGCAGCTTAGACCGGGTAGGGAGGGAGACCCAGTACTTC. Its protein is CASSLDRVGRETQYF. The full variable domain, completed using reference TRBV7-6 and TRBJ2-5, is GAGVSQSPRYKVTKRGQDVALRCDPISGHVSLYWYRQALGQGPEFLTYFNYEAQQDKSGLPNDRFSAERPEGSISTLTIQRTEQRDSAMYRCASSLDRVGRETQYFGPGTRLLVL.

This clonotype was found a few times. This chain connects TRBV12-3 or TRBV12-4 to TRBJ1-3; no clear D gene. The germline V and J ends were trimmed by 4 bases and 8 bases, with 6 bases remaining between them. The length of the CDR3 is 11 residues. The DNA for the CDR3 is TGTGCCAGCAGTTCGGGAGACACCATATATTTT. The encoded protein is CASSSGDTIYF.

This clonotype was observed a few times. The chain carries TRBV14 and TRBJ2-1; tentatively, D is TRBD2 (6 bases). CDR1 SGHDN and CDR2 FVKESK come from the germline V gene. V gave up 4 bases and J gave up 9 bases, with 19 bases separating them. The CDR3 contains 15 residues. The CDR3 nucleotides are TGTGCCAGCAGCCTAAATCGCGGGGTCGGTGGTGAGCAGTTCTTC. Its protein product is CASSLNRGVGGEQFF.

This clonotype was recorded a few times. This chain's CDR3 is CASSLPGTWETQYF. Here the CDR3 DNA reads TGTGCCAGCAGCTTACCAGGGACGTGGGAGACCCAGTACTTC. The chain carries TRBV7-9 and TRBJ2-5; D possibly uses TRBD1 or TRBD2 (5 bases each). The V end lost 2 bases, the J end lost 5 bases, and 12 bases lay between the germline ends. CDR3 length: 14 amino acids. In germline, CDR1 is SEHNR, CDR2 FQNEAQ (reference sequence).

J is TRBJ2-2 and V is TRBV4-2, with 8 bases matching TRBD2. V shed 1 base, J shed 6 bases, and the junction held 4 bases outside the gene matches. Looked up from germline, CDR1 is LGHNA and CDR2 is YNFKEQ. CDR3 length: 15 amino acids. CDR3 nucleotides: TGTGCCAGCAGCCAAGTTCTGCGGGGGGCCGGGGAGCTGTTTTTT. It translates to CASSQVLRGAGELFF.

This clonotype was counted a few times. The chain has TRBV5-1 and TRBJ2-6; no clear D. This CDR3 comprises 14 residues. CDR1 is SGHRS and CDR2 is YFSETQ in the germline V gene. Trimming removed 7 bases at V and 2 bases at J, with 10 bases between. For the CDR3, the DNA is TGCGCCAGCCAGGAAAATCCTGGGGCCAACGTCCTGACTTTC. This encodes CASQENPGANVLTF.

This clonotype was seen only a few times. This chain connects TRBV6-1 to TRBJ1-5; 7 positions agree with TRBD1. The germline V gene has CDR1 MNHNS and CDR2 SASEGT. The trim removed 8 bases at V and 4 bases at J, leaving 11 bases unmatched. There are 15 residues in the CDR3. DNA of the CDR3: TGTGCCAGCGGTTCAGAGGGGGCGCGGAATCAGCCCCAGCATTTT. This gives the protein CASGSEGARNQPQHF.

This clonotype was detected many times. This sequence joins TRBV12-3 or TRBV12-4 and TRBJ2-5, with 11 positions matching TRBD2. J was trimmed by 4 bases and V by 3 bases; bases with no gene match: 7. This CDR3 is 16 amino acids long. For the CDR3, the DNA is TGTGCCAGCAGTTTTGGTAGCGGGGGGGCTCGAGAGACCCAGTACTTC. It yields the protein CASSFGSGGARETQYF.

CDR3 residues: CASSLASTEWYTEAFF. The CDR3, as DNA: TGTGCCAGCAGCTTGGCCTCGACAGAATGGTACACTGAAGCTTTCTTT. V and J are TRBV5-6 and TRBJ1-1; TRBD1 is a possible D gene (5 bases). The CDR3 runs to 16 residues. V gave up 0 bases and J gave up 3 bases, with 15 bases separating them. The germline CDR1 and CDR2 sequences are SGHDT and YYEEEE.

This clonotype was detected ten times or more. The rearrangement uses TRBV3-1 and TRBJ2-5; no clear D. CDR3 length equals 13 residues. V gave up 0 bases and J gave up 3 bases, with 5 bases separating them. CDR1 is LGHDT, CDR2 YNNKEL, per germline (reference sequence). CDR3 residues: CASSQEPEETQYF. Here the CDR3 DNA reads TGTGCCAGCAGCCAAGAGCCAGAAGAGACCCAGTACTTC.

Many counts were recorded for this clonotype. The genes are TRBV3-1 and TRBJ1-1, with D maybe TRBD1 (6 bases). Germline CDR1 reads LGHDT; CDR2 reads YNNKEL (reference sequence). The V and J ends lost 4 bases and 11 bases respectively, with 14 bases between them. This CDR3 has 12 residues. The CDR3 DNA reads as TGTGCCAGCAGCCTATCGGCAGGGGTGGCTTTCTTT. As protein: CASSLSAGVAFF. Variable domain in full (rest from reference TRBV3-1 and TRBJ1-1): DTAVSQTPKYLVTQMGNDKSIKCEQNLGHDTMYWYKQDSKKFLKIMFSYNNKELIINETVPNRFSPKSPDKAHLNLHINSLELGDSAVYFCASSLSAGVAFFGQGTRLTVV.

This clonotype was observed at least ten times. This CDR3 is CASSQARPNYGYTF. DNA of the CDR3: TGTGCCAGCAGCCAAGCCCGCCCTAACTATGGCTACACCTTC. This chain connects TRBV3-1 to TRBJ1-2; no clear D gene. Trimming stripped 1 base from V and 0 bases from J, with 6 bases between. The CDR3 sequence is 14 residues long. Germline V gene data show CDR1 as LGHDT and CDR2 as YNNKEL (reference sequence).

A few counts support this clonotype. The chain recombines TRBV29-1 with TRBJ1-2; D remains unclear. This CDR3 has 11 residues. Per germline, CDR1 SQVTM and CDR2 ANQGSEA. V gave up 7 bases and J gave up 3 bases, with 9 bases separating them. The CDR3, as DNA: TGCAGCGGAGACACGTACTATGGCTACACCTTC. Its translation is CSGDTYYGYTF.

This clonotype was observed at least ten times. The chain links TRBV20-1 to TRBJ2-7, with TRBD2 identical over 7 bases. This CDR3 comprises 15 residues. Trimming took 1 base from V and 3 from J; bases not matched to a gene: 9. The germline CDR1 and CDR2 sequences are DFQATT and SNEGSKA (reference sequence). This CDR3 reads CSARAGGGLRYEQYF. CDR3 DNA sequence: TGCAGTGCTAGAGCTGGCGGGGGACTTCGCTACGAGCAGTACTTC.

The chain carries TRBV6-5 and TRBJ1-6; D gene ambiguous. Germline loops: CDR1 MNHEY, CDR2 SVGAGI. Trimming took 5 bases from V and 5 from J, leaving 16 bases between them. There are 16 residues in the CDR3. CDR3 residues: CASSNHEAFDNSPLHF. As DNA, the CDR3 is TGTGCCAGCAGTAACCACGAGGCATTCGATAATTCACCCCTCCACTTT.

In this sample, this clonotype turned up many times. The chain uses TRBV3-1 and TRBJ1-5, with 8 nucleotides matching TRBD1. CDR3 length: 13 residues. Trimming cost V 4 bases and J 11 bases; bases outside gene matches: 7. CDR1 is LGHDT and CDR2 is YNNKEL in the germline V gene (reference sequence). The CDR3 sequence is CASSRDRGTAQHF. DNA for the CDR3: TGTGCCAGCAGCCGAGACAGGGGAACAGCCCAGCATTTT.

In this sample, this clonotype turned up many times. In DNA, the CDR3 is TGTGCCAGCAGGCAGGACAGGGGAGGTGAAAAACTGTTTTTT. Protein product: CASRQDRGGEKLFF. The chain recombines TRBV11-2 with TRBJ1-4; 9 bases map to TRBD1. From germline, CDR1 is SGHAT and CDR2 FQNNGV. The CDR3 covers 14 residues. V gave up 6 bases and J gave up 7 bases; unmatched junction bases: 6.

V is TRBV5-1 and J is TRBJ1-1; D unresolved. The CDR3 has 16 amino acids. CDR1 and CDR2 from the germline V gene are SGHRS and YFSETQ. The germline V and J ends were trimmed by 0 bases and 0 bases, with 12 bases remaining between them. As DNA, the CDR3 is TGCGCCAGCAGCTTGGCCGTTGGGTACATGAACACTGAAGCTTTCTTT. Its translation is CASSLAVGYMNTEAFF.

This clonotype was counted at least ten times. This sequence joins TRBV11-2 and TRBJ2-7; possible D gene TRBD1, 5 bases. Trimming shortened V by 0 bases and J by 3 bases, and 9 bases separated the two germline ends. This CDR3 has 14 residues. The V gene's germline CDR1 is SGHAT and CDR2 FQNNGV. CDR3: CASSLDPTDYEQYF. The CDR3 bases are TGTGCCAGCAGCTTAGATCCGACAGACTACGAGCAGTACTTC.

V usage is TRBV12-3 or TRBV12-4 and J usage is TRBJ1-5; D gene ambiguous. Trimming removed 5 bases at V and 4 bases at J, with 12 bases between. This CDR3 spans 14 amino acids. The CDR3 is CASSPLNRNQPQHF. The CDR3 coding sequence is TGTGCCAGCAGTCCCTTGAACAGAAATCAGCCCCAGCATTTT.

The J gene is TRBJ1-4, the V gene TRBV10-1; D may be TRBD1 (5 bases). The CDR3 has 15 residues. The V gene's germline CDR1 is WNHNN and CDR2 SYGVQD (reference sequence). Deletions cut 0 bases from V and 7 bases from J, with 12 bases between. CDR3 sequence reads: CASSESAGLGEKLFF. The CDR3 nucleotides read TGCGCCAGCAGTGAGTCAGCGGGGCTCGGTGAAAAACTGTTTTTT.

This clonotype has more than one count but fewer than ten. The gene calls are TRBV9 and TRBJ2-1; perhaps TRBD2 as D (7 bases). V was pared by 0 bases and J by 7 bases, with 14 bases between. The length of the CDR3 is 15 residues. Germline assignment: CDR1 SGDLS and CDR2 YYNGEE. Written as DNA, the CDR3 is TGTGCCAGCAGCGTAGGTGGGGGGGCTTGGAATGAGCAGTTCTTC. Translating it yields CASSVGGGAWNEQFF. Full variable domain (remainder filled in from reference TRBV9 and TRBJ2-1): DSGVTQTPKHLITATGQRVTLRCSPRSGDLSVYWYQQSLDQGLQFLIQYYNGEERAKGNILERFSAQQFPDLHSELNLSSLELGDSALYFCASSVGGGAWNEQFFGPGTRLTVL.

In its sample, this clonotype was seen many times. The V and J genes are TRBV12-3 or TRBV12-4 and TRBJ1-1; D remains ambiguous. Trimming stripped 2 bases from V and 5 bases from J, with 6 bases between. The CDR3 contains 12 residues. The DNA for the CDR3 is TGTGCCAGCAGTTTACGCTGGACTGAAGCTTTCTTT. Amino acid sequence: CASSLRWTEAFF.

This sequence joins TRBV5-4 and TRBJ2-4, with 7 bases that match TRBD2. CDR1 is SGHNT, CDR2 YYREEE, per germline (reference sequence). V lost 6 bases to trimming and J lost 8 bases; unmatched junction nucleotides: 14. The CDR3 covers 15 residues. CDR3 bases: TGTGCCAGCACCCACCGACAAGGGAGGGAGGACATTCAGTACTTC. The encoded protein is CASTHRQGREDIQYF.

This clonotype was seen a handful of times. The chain links TRBV20-1 to TRBJ2-3; 7 bases fit TRBD2. After removal of 2 bases from V and 0 bases from J, the junction contained 8 bases not matched to a gene. The CDR3 loop spans 16 amino acids. The V gene's germline CDR1 is DFQATT and CDR2 SNEGSKA (reference sequence). This chain's CDR3 is CSARPALAPSTDTQYF. CDR3 in DNA: TGCAGTGCTAGACCAGCACTAGCGCCAAGCACAGATACGCAGTATTTT.

The chain has TRBV18 and TRBJ2-1, with unresolved D. Germline V gene lookup returns CDR1 KGHSH and CDR2 LQKENI. CDR3 length equals 14 residues. Trimming took off 8 bases at V and 4 bases at J, with 15 bases between the two ends. CDR3 protein: CASETAGPYNEQFF. The CDR3 DNA sequence: TGTGCCAGCGAAACCGCCGGGCCGTACAATGAGCAGTTCTTC.